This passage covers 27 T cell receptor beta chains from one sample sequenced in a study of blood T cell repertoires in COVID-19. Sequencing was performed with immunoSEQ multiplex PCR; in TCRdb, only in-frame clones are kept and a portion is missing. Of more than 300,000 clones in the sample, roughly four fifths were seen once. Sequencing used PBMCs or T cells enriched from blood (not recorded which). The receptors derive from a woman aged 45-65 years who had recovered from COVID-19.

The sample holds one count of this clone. As DNA, the CDR3 is TGTGCCAGCAGTGACTTACCGCCAATAGCGGGAGGGGTGAATGAGCAGTTCTTC. This gives the protein CASSDLPPIAGGVNEQFF. The rearrangement uses TRBV6-1 and TRBJ2-1; the match to TRBD2 covers 11 bases. CDR3 length equals 18 residues. The germline gives CDR1 MNHNS, CDR2 SASEGT. The V segment lost 3 bases and the J segment 7 bases; nucleotides outside the gene matches: 14.

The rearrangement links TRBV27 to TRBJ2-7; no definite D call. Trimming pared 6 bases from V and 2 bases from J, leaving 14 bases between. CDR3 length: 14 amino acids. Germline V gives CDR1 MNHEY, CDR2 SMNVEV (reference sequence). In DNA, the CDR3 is TGTGCCAGCAGCCTATTCGCCCCACCCTACGAGCAGTACTTC. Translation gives CASSLFAPPYEQYF.

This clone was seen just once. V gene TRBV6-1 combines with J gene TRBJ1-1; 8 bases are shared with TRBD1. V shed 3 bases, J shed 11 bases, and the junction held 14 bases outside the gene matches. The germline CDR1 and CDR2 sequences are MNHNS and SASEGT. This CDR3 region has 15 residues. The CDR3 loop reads CASSDAGTGPKGAFF. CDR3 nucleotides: TGTGCCAGCAGTGACGCGGGGACAGGCCCAAAGGGGGCTTTCTTT.

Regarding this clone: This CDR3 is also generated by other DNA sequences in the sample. The CDR3 is CASSLGQGNYGYTF. As DNA, the CDR3 is TGCGCCAGCAGCTTGGGACAGGGGAACTATGGCTACACCTTC. The chain combines TRBV5-1 with TRBJ1-2; TRBD1 aligns across 8 bases. Losses at the gene ends were 0 bases for V and 2 bases for J; bases not matched to a gene: 0. The CDR3 totals 14 residues. The germline CDR1 and CDR2 sequences are SGHRS and YFSETQ.

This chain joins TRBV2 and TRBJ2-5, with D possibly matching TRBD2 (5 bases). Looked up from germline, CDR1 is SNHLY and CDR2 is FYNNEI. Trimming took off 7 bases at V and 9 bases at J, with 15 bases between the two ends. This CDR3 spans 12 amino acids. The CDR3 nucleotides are TGTGCCAGCAAAAGGGAGTCGGAGGCCCAGTACTTC. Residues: CASKRESEAQYF.

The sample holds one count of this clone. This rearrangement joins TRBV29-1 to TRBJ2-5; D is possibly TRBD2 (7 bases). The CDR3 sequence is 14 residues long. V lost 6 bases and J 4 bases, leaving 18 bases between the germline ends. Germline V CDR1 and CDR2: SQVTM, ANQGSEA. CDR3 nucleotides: TGCAGCGTGATCCCCGGGGGGCAGGTAGAGACCCAGTACTTC. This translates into CSVIPGGQVETQYF.

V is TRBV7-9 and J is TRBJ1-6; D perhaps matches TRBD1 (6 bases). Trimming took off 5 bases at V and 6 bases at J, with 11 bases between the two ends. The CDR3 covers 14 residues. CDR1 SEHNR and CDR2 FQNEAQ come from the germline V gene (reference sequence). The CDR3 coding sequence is TGTGCCAGCAGCCATGGACAGACTAATTCACCCCTCCACTTT. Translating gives CASSHGQTNSPLHF. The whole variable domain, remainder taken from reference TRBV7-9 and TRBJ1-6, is DTGVSQNPRHKITKRGQNVTFRCDPISEHNRLYWYRQTLGQGPEFLTYFQNEAQLEKSRLLSDRFSAERPKGSFSTLEIQRTEQGDSAMYLCASSHGQTNSPLHFGNGTRLTVT.

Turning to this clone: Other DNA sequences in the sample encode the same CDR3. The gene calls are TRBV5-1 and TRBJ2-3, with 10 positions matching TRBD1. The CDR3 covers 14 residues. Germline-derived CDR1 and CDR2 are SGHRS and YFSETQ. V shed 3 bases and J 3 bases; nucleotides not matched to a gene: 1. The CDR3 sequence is CASSWGQGTDTQYF. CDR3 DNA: TGCGCCAGCAGCTGGGGACAGGGGACAGATACGCAGTATTTT.

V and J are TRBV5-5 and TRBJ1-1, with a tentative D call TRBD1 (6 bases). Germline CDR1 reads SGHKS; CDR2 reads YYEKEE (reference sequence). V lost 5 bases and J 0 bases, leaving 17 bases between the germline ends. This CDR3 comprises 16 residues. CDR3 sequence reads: CASRQKAGVMNTEAFF. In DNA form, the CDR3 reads TGTGCCAGCAGACAGAAGGCAGGGGTCATGAACACTGAAGCTTTCTTT.

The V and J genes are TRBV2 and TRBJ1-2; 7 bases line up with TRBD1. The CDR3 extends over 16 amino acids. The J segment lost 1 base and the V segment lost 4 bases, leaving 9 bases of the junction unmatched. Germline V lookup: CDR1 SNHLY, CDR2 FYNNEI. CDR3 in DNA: TGTGCCAGCAGTGTTACCGGGACAGCGATTAACTATGGCTACACCTTC. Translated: CASSVTGTAINYGYTF.

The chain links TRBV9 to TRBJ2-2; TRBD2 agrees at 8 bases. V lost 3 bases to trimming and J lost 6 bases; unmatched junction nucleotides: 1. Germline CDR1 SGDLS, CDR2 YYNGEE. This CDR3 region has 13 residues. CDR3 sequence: CASSGAGAGELFF. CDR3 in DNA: TGTGCCAGCAGCGGAGCGGGAGCCGGGGAGCTGTTTTTT.

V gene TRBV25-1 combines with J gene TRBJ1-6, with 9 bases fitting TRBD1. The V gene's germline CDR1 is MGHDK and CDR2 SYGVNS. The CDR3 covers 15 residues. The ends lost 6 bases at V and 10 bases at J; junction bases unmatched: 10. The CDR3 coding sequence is TGTGCCAGCAGGGGACAGGGAACCTCTAGGTCACCCCTCCACTTT. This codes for CASRGQGTSRSPLHF.

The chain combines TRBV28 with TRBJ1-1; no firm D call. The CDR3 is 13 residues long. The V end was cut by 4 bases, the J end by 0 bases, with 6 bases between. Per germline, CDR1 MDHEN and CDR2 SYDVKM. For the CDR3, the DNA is TGTGCCAGCAGTTCAGACATGAACACTGAAGCTTTCTTT. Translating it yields CASSSDMNTEAFF.

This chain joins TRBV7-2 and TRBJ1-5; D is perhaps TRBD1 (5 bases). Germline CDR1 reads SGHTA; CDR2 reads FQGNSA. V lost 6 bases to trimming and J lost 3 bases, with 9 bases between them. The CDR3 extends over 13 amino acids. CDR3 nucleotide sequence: TGTGCCAGCAGTCCAGGGAACAATCAGCCCCAGCATTTT. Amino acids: CASSPGNNQPQHF.

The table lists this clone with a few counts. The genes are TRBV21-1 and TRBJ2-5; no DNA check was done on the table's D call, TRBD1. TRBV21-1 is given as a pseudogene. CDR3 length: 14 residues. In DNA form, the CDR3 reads TGTGCCAGCAGCAAAGGGACAGCTCAAGAGACCCAGTACTTC. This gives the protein CASSKGTAQETQYF.

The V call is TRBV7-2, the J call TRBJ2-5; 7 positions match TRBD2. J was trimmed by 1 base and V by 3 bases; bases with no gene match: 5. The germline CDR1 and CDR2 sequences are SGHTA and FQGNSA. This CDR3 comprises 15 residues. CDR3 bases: TGTGCCAGCAGCTTCTTAAGCGGGGTCCAAGAGACCCAGTACTTC. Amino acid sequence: CASSFLSGVQETQYF.

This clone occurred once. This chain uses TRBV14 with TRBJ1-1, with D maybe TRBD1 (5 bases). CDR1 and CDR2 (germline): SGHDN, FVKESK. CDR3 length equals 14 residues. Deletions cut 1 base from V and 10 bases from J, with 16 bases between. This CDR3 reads CASSQALSSGGAFF. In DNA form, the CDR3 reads TGTGCCAGCAGCCAAGCTCTTAGCTCGGGGGGAGCTTTCTTT.

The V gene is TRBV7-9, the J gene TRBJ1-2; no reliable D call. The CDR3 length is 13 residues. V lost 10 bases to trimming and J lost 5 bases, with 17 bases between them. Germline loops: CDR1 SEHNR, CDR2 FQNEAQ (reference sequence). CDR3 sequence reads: CATVEGRDYGYTF. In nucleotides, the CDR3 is TGTGCCACCGTCGAGGGCCGGGATTATGGCTACACCTTC.

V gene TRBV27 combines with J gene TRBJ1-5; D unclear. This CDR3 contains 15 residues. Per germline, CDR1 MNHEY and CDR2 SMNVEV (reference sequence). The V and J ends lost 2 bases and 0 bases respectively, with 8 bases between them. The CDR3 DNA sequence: TGTGCCAGCAGTTTAAGCCAATATAGCAATCAGCCCCAGCATTTT. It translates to CASSLSQYSNQPQHF.

The CDR3 region is CASSWQEGMYGYTF. Written as DNA, the CDR3 is TGTGCCAGCAGCTGGCAGGAGGGCATGTATGGCTACACCTTC. The chain recombines TRBV7-2 with TRBJ1-2; no definite D call. This CDR3 spans 14 amino acids. In germline, CDR1 is SGHTA, CDR2 FQGNSA. V dropped 4 bases and J dropped 5 bases, with 14 bases sitting between them.

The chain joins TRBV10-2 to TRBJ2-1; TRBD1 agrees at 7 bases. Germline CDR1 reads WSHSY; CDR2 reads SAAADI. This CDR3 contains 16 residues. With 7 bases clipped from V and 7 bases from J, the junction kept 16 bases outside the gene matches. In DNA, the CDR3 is TGCGCCAGCAACTACAGGGGTTCGATCCTTCCGAATGAGCAGTTCTTC. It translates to CASNYRGSILPNEQFF.

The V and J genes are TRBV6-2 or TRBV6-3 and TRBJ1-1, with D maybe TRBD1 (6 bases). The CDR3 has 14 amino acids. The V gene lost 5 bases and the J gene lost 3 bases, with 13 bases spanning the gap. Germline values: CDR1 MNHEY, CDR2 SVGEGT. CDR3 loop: CASSLGTRDTEAFF. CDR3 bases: TGTGCCAGCAGTCTGGGGACAAGGGACACTGAAGCTTTCTTT.

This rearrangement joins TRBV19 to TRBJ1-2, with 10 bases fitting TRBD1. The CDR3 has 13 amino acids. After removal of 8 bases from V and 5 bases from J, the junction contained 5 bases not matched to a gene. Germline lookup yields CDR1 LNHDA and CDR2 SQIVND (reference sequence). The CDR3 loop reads CASRTGGGYGYTF. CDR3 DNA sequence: TGTGCCAGTCGGACAGGGGGGGGATATGGCTACACCTTC.

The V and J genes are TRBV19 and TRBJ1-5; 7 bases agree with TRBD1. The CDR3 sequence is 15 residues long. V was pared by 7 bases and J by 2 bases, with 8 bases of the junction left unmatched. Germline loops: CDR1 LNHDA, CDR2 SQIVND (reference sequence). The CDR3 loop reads CASTKGGRGNQPQHF. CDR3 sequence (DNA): TGTGCCAGTACCAAAGGGGGCAGGGGCAATCAGCCCCAGCATTTT. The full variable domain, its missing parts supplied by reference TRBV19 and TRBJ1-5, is DGGITQSPKYLFRKEGQNVTLSCEQNLNHDAMYWYRQDPGQGLRLIYYSQIVNDFQKGDIAEGYSVSREKKESFPLTVTSAQKNPTAFYLCASTKGGRGNQPQHFGDGTRLSIL.

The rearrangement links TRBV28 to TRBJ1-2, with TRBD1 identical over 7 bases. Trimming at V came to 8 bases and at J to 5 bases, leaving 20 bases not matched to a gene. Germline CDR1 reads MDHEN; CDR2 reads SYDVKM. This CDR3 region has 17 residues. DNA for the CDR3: TGTGCCAGCTCTATCCCACATGGACAGGTCCGCGGGTATGGCTACACCTTC. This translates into CASSIPHGQVRGYGYTF.

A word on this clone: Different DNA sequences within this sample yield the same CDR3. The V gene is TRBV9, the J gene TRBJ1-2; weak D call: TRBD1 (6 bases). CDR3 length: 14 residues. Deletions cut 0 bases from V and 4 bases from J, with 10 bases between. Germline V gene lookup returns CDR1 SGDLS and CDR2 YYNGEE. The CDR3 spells CASSVGGGRYGYTF. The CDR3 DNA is TGTGCCAGCAGCGTAGGGGGGGGCCGCTATGGCTACACCTTC.

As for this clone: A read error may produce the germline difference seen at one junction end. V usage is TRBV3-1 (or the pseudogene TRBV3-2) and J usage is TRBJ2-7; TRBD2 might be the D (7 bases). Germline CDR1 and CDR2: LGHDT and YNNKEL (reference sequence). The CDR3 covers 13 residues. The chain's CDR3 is CASSQERGGTNNF. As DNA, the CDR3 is TGTGCCAGCAGCCAAGAGAGGGGGGGAACAAACAACTTC.